The present TCR beta chain was sequenced within a study of tumor-infiltrating lymphocytes in primary liver carcinoma. Starting material for RNA and DNA co-extraction consisted of about 17-31 mg of unsorted bulk tissue. This clonotype was seen a handful of times. With a much larger clone just one base away, this may be a read error. From 500 ng of total RNA, TCR beta-specific cDNA was reverse-transcribed using a constant-region primer. Amplification in three nested multiplex PCR rounds with slightly modified ARM-PCR gave rise to TCR beta libraries. Amplification in the first two PCR rounds was performed using TRBV1-TRBV30 forward primers and a C-beta reverse primer for roughly 9 cycles each. One entry per CDR3 protein, called by TCRdb with MiXCR from the multiplex PCR reads. The table has more than 45,000 distinct CDR3 sequences, about 77% seen once. Germline CDR1 MDHEN, CDR2 SYDVKM. The CDR3 length is 14 residues.

This receptor was identified in a man in his forties or fifties with primary liver carcinoma and hepatitis B virus infection. The sample was liver tumor tissue from sampling region 5. The subset was: tumor region T5, tumor centre. The rearrangement joins TRBV28 to TRBJ2-3; 7 bases fit TRBD1. CDR3: CANSLKTGADTQYF. Here the CDR3 DNA reads TGTGCCAACAGTTTAAAAACAGGGGCAGATACGCAGTATTTT.